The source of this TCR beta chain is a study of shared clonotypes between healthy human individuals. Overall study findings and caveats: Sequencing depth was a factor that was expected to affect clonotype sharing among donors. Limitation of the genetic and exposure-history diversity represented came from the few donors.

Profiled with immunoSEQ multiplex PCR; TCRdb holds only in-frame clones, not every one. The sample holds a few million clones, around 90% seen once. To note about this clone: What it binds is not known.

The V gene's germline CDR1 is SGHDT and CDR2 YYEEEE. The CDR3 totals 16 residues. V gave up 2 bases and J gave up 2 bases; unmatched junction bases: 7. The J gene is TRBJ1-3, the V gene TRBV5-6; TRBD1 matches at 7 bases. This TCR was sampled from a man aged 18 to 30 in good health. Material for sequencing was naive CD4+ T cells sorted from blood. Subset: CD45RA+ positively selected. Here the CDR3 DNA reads TGTGCCAGCAGCTTAGAGGGGGCGCAGACTGGAAACACCATATATTTT. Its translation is CASSLEGAQTGNTIYF.